This is a list of T cell receptor beta chains from one sample in a study of early T cells in non-severe SARS-CoV-2 infection. TCRdb re-derived calls from the 5' RACE reads in MiXCR, one entry per CDR3 protein. The repertoire has more than 50,000 distinct CDR3 sequences, over 10% of them found once; the top ten carry almost 9.5%. The sequenced sample was whole blood, obtained at baseline. The origin of the receptors is an adult who was a healthcare worker with PCR-confirmed SARS-CoV-2 infection or an uninfected control (not recorded which). The CDR3 runs from the conserved cysteine through the conserved F or W. The D gene is left open where the match is weak. For some rows the clone size is stated as once, few or many, or as a class when expanded; others skip it.

>14|-|-|TRBV12-3/TRBV12-4|TRBJ2-5
TGTGCCAGCAGTTTATGGCAGGGGCAAGAGACCCAGTACTTC
CASSLWQGQETQYF
>14|-|many|TRBV7-2|TRBJ2-3
TGTGCCAGCAGCTTAGTGGGCTGGACAGATACGCAGTATTTT
CASSLVGWTDTQYF
>13|-|-|TRBV2|TRBJ1-6
TGTGCCAGCAGGCCAGGGTGGGGTTCACCCCTCCACTTT
CASRPGWGSPLHF
>14|-|many|TRBV11-2|TRBJ2-1
TGTGCCAGCACACGGAGAGGCTCCTACAATGAGCAGTTCTTC
CASTRRGSYNEQFF
>12|-|-|TRBV29-1|TRBJ1-6
TGCAGCGACCCAGGGGACAATTCACCCCTCCACTTT
CSDPGDNSPLHF
>14|-|-|TRBV6-1|TRBJ1-1
TGTGCCAGCAGTGATCCGGGGTTTAGCACTGAAGCTTTCTTT
CASSDPGFSTEAFF
>16|-|-|TRBV6-2/TRBV6-3|TRBJ2-1
TGTGCCACCGGGACGACAGATCCGAGCTCCTACAATGAGCAGTTCTTC
CATGTTDPSSYNEQFF
>15|TRBD2|-|TRBV28|TRBJ2-1
TGTGCCAGCAGGCCGGGACTAGCGGGAGTATATGAGCAGTTCTTC
CASRPGLAGVYEQFF
>14|-|-|TRBV12-5|TRBJ1-1
TGTGCTAGTGGACCTTATGACGGGAACACTGAAGCTTTCTTT
CASGPYDGNTEAFF
>17|TRBD2|few|TRBV5-1|TRBJ2-1
TGCGCCAGCAGCTTCTTAGGTTTGCAGCGGGGGAGGCATGAGCAGTTCTTC
CASSFLGLQRGRHEQFF
>16|-|-|TRBV29-1|TRBJ2-1
TGCAGCGTTGAAGATCCGACTCGGAAGACCTACAATGAGCAGTTCTTC
CSVEDPTRKTYNEQFF
>13|TRBD1|-|TRBV5-4|TRBJ2-7
TGTGCCCTACGGCCCGACAGGGGGGGCGAGCAGTACTTC
CALRPDRGGEQYF
>15|TRBD1|-|TRBV20-1|TRBJ2-5
TGCAGTGCTAGAGAGGGGACAGGGTATACGGAGACCCAGTACTTC
CSAREGTGYTETQYF
>12|-|-|TRBV5-1|TRBJ2-2
TGCGCCAGCAGCCCGGGGGCCGGGGAGCTGTTTTTT
CASSPGAGELFF
>14|-|-|TRBV20-1|TRBJ2-2
TGCAGTGCTGCGAAGCAGGAGAACACCGGGGAGCTGTTTTTT
CSAAKQENTGELFF
>15|-|-|TRBV18|TRBJ1-1
TGTGCCAGCTCAACATTCAGGGGTTACGGCACTGAAGCTTTCTTT
CASSTFRGYGTEAFF
>14|-|-|TRBV20-1|TRBJ2-7
TGCAGTGCTAGGGAAGAGACACGATCCTACGAGCAGTACTTC
CSAREETRSYEQYF
>15|TRBD1|once|TRBV3-1|TRBJ1-2
TGTGCCAGCAGCCCCCGGACAGGGAGCAACTATGGCTACACCTTC
CASSPRTGSNYGYTF
>18|-|few|TRBV21-1|TRBJ2-2
TGTGCCAGCAGCAAAGGTCCGATTACAGGGGGCAGGACCGGGGAGCTGTTTTTT
CASSKGPITGGRTGELFF
>17|-|-|TRBV6-1|TRBJ2-7
TGTGCCAGCAGTGAAGCCTGGTCCCCGGGATCGTCCTACGAGCAGTACTTC
CASSEAWSPGSSYEQYF
>14|-|few|TRBV6-2/TRBV6-3|TRBJ2-5
TGTGCCAGCAGTGCGACCTCCCCCAGAGAGACCCAGTACTTC
CASSATSPRETQYF
>14|-|-|TRBV12-3/TRBV12-4|TRBJ1-5
TGTGCCAGCAGTTTTTGGGGGGCAAATCAGCCCCAGCATTTT
CASSFWGANQPQHF
>15|-|few|TRBV7-8|TRBJ1-1
TGTGCCAGCAGCTCACTCCGATTTGCGAACACTGAAGCTTTCTTT
CASSSLRFANTEAFF
>15|-|many|TRBV20-1|TRBJ2-3
TGCAGTGCTAGAGATGCGGGGAGCCCCATGGATACGCAGTATTTT
CSARDAGSPMDTQYF
>15|TRBD1|many|TRBV7-6|TRBJ2-3
TGTGCCAGCAGCTTACCCCCGGGGAACCGGGACAGGCAGTATTTT
CASSLPPGNRDRQYF
>16|TRBD1|few|TRBV27|TRBJ2-6
TGTGCCAGCAGTTTATCGGGACAGCCTGGGGCCAACGTCCTGACTTTC
CASSLSGQPGANVLTF
>13|-|-|TRBV5-1|TRBJ2-6
TGCGCCAGCAGGACATCGGGGGCCAACGTCCTGACTTTC
CASRTSGANVLTF
>13|-|-|TRBV7-2|TRBJ2-1
TGTGCCAGCAGCTTAGATGTCTGGAATGAGCAGTTCTTC
CASSLDVWNEQFF
>12|-|-|TRBV29-1|TRBJ1-1
TGCAGCGTTGAGAAACCTCGGGGAGGGGCTTTCTTT
CSVEKPRGGAFF
>12|-|many|TRBV4-2|TRBJ1-1
TGTGCCAGCAGCCAATCAGGGTCTGAAGCTTTCTTT
CASSQSGSEAFF
>16|-|-|TRBV5-4|TRBJ2-7
TGTGCCAGCAGCTTGGAGCCGGGGTTGGCCTCCTACGAGCAGTACTTC
CASSLEPGLASYEQYF
>14|TRBD1|few|TRBV11-2|TRBJ2-5
TGTGCCAGCAGCCAGACAGGGGGACAAGAGACCCAGTACTTC
CASSQTGGQETQYF
>15|TRBD2|few|TRBV25-1|TRBJ2-1
TGTGCCAGCAGTGGATCGGGAGGCTCCTACAATGAGCAGTTCTTC
CASSGSGGSYNEQFF
>15|TRBD1|few|TRBV6-5|TRBJ1-5
TGTGCCAGCAGTTACTCGAAAGGACAGGGGTGGCCCCAGCATTTT
CASSYSKGQGWPQHF
>15|TRBD1|-|TRBV5-1|TRBJ2-1
TGCGCCAGCAGCTGGGACAGGGCACCCTACAATGAGCAGTTCTTC
CASSWDRAPYNEQFF
>16|-|many|TRBV4-1|TRBJ1-6
TGCGCCAGCAGCCAAGGAGGGGCAGGGCTCGGTTCACCCCTCCACTTT
CASSQGGAGLGSPLHF
>13|-|many|TRBV20-1|TRBJ2-7
TGCAGTGCTAGCGACAGAAGCTCCTACGAGCAGTACTTC
CSASDRSSYEQYF
>16|-|many|TRBV7-9|TRBJ2-1
TGTGCCACCGGCGGACGGCCTCTTCGCTCCTACAATGAGCAGTTCTTC
CATGGRPLRSYNEQFF
>14|-|few|TRBV20-1|TRBJ2-1
TGCAGTGCTGAGGTACGGACTTCGTACAATGAGCAGTTCTTC
CSAEVRTSYNEQFF
>13|TRBD1|many|TRBV6-1|TRBJ1-5
TGTGCCAGCAGTGAAGGACAGGGACAGCCCCAGCATTTT
CASSEGQGQPQHF
>14|-|-|TRBV19|TRBJ2-2
TGTGCCAGTAGCTCCGGGCAGGGCACCGGGGAGCTGTTTTTT
CASSSGQGTGELFF
>12|-|medium-sized|TRBV27|TRBJ2-5
TGTGCCAGCGGAAGTAGCCAAGAGACCCAGTACTTC
CASGSSQETQYF
>14|-|few|TRBV9|TRBJ2-5
TGTGCCAGCAGCGTAACCGGGACCCCAGAGACCCAGTACTTC
CASSVTGTPETQYF
>14|TRBD2|-|TRBV27|TRBJ2-3
TGTGCCTCCTCTATAGCGGGGAGAGGGGATACGCAGTATTTT
CASSIAGRGDTQYF
>12|-|-|TRBV7-9|TRBJ1-2
TGTGCCAGCAGCTCCGGAAACTATGGCTACACCTTC
CASSSGNYGYTF
>12|-|few|TRBV21-1|TRBJ1-1
TGTGCCAGCAGCAGGGACAGTCCTGAAGCTTTCTTT
CASSRDSPEAFF
>13|-|few|TRBV7-8|TRBJ2-3
TGTGCCAGCAGCTTTTACAGCACAGATACGCAGTATTTT
CASSFYSTDTQYF
>15|-|-|TRBV18|TRBJ2-7
TGTGCCAGCTCACCACCAGGGACCGGCTCCTACGAGCAGTACTTC
CASSPPGTGSYEQYF
>15|-|few|TRBV5-1|TRBJ2-3
TGCGCCAGCAGGTTAGACTCAACTAGCACAGATACGCAGTATTTT
CASRLDSTSTDTQYF
>16|-|-|TRBV10-3|TRBJ1-1
TGTGCCATCAGTGAGTCGAAAGGAAAGGGGAACACTGAAGCTTTCTTT
CAISESKGKGNTEAFF